There are many counts of the clone carrying this T cell receptor beta chain. Its specificity is unknown. It was RNA transcripts that yielded the amplified TCR beta CDR3 regions. With the HTBI primer set, the TCR CDR3 went through a first round of RT-PCR. In TCRdb, the multiplex PCR reads were re-called with MiXCR into one record per CDR3 protein. The sample yields about 500,000 distinct CDR3 sequences, around 15% seen once. This record comes from a study of T cells in Graves' hyperthyroidism and ophthalmopathy. Regarding the study as a whole: Within blood appeared most thyroid clonotypes that had expanded above 0.001.

The germline V gene has CDR1 SQVTM and CDR2 ANQGSEA. The germline V and J ends were trimmed by 7 bases and 5 bases, with 17 bases remaining between them. The CDR3 extends over 14 amino acids. Sample: blood. This receptor was identified in a woman between 18 and 30 years old with Graves' hyperthyroidism. The rearrangement joins TRBV29-1 to TRBJ1-4; tentative D call: TRBD1 (6 bases). The CDR3 here is CSALIGGGNEKLFF. CDR3 bases: TGCAGCGCACTTATAGGGGGGGGGAATGAAAAACTGTTTTTT.